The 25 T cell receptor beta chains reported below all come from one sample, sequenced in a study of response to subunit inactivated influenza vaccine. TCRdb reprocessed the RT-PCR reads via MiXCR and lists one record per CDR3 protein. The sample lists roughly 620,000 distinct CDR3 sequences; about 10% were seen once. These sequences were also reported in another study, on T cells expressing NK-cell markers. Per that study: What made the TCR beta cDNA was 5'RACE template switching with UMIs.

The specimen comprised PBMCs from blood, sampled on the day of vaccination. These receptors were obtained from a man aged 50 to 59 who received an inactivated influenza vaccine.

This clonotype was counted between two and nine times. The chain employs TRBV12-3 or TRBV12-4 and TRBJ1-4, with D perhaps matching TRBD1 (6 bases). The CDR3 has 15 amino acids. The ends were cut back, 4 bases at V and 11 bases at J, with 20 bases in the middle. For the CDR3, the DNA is TGTGCCAGCAGTTCTGGGACACTCGACTCGGGCAAACTGTTTTTT. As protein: CASSSGTLDSGKLFF.

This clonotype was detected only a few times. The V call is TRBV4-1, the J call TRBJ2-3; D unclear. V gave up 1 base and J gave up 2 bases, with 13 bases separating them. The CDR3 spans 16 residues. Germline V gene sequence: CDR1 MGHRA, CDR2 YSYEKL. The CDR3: CASSQVSRTSTDTQYF. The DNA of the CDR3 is TGCGCCAGCAGCCAAGTCTCTAGGACCTCCACAGATACGCAGTATTTT.

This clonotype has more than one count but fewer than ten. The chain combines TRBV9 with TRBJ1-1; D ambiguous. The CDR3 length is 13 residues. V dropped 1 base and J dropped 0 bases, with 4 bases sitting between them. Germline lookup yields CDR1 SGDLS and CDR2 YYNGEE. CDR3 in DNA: TGTGCCAGCAGCGTACAGGTGAACACTGAAGCTTTCTTT. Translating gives CASSVQVNTEAFF.

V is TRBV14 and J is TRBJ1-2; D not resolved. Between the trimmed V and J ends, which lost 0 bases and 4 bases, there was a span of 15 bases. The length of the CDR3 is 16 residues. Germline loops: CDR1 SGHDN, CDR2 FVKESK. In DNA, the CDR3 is TGTGCCAGCAGCCAAGAAACCGGGATTACAAGCTATGGCTACACCTTC. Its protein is CASSQETGITSYGYTF.

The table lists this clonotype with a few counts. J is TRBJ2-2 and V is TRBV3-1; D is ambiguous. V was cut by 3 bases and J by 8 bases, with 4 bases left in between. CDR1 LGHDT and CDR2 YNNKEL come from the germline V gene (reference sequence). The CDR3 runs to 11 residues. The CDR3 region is CASSHSGELFF. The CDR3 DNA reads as TGTGCCAGCAGCCACTCAGGGGAGCTGTTTTTT.

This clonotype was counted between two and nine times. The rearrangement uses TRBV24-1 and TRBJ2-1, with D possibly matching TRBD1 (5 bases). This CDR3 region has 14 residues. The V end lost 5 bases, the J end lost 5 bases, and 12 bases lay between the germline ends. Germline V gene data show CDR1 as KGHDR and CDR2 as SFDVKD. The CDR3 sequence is CATSVVTANNEQFF. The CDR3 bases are TGTGCCACCAGTGTGGTGACAGCTAACAATGAGCAGTTCTTC.

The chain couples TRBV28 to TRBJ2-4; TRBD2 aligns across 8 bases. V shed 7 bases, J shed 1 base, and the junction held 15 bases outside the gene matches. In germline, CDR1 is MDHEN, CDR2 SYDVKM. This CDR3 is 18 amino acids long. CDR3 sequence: CASTPWAGGVTAKNIQYF. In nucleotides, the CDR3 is TGTGCCAGCACCCCTTGGGCGGGAGGAGTTACTGCCAAAAACATTCAGTACTTC. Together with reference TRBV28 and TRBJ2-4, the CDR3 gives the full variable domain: DVKVTQSSRYLVKRTGEKVFLECVQDMDHENMFWYRQDPGLGLRLIYFSYDVKMKEKGDIPEGYSVSREKKERFSLILESASTNQTSMYLCASTPWAGGVTAKNIQYFGAGTRLSVL.

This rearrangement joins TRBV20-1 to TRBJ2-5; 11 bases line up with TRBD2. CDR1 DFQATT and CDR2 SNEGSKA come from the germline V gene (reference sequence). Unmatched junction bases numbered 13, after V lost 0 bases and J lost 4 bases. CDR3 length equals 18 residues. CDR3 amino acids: CSARDYILAGGGTETQYF. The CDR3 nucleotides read TGCAGTGCTAGAGACTACATTCTAGCGGGAGGCGGCACAGAGACCCAGTACTTC.

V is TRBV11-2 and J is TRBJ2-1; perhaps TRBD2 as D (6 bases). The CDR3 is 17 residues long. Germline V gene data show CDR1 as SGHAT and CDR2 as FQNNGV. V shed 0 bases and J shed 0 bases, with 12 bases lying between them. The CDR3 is CASSLEPSVSSYNEQFF. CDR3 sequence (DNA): TGTGCCAGCAGCTTAGAGCCTAGCGTGAGCTCCTACAATGAGCAGTTCTTC.

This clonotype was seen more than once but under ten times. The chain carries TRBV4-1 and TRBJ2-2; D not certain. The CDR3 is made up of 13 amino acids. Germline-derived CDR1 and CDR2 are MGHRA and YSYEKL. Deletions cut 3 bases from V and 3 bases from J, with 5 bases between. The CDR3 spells CASSHTYTGELFF. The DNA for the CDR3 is TGCGCCAGCAGCCACACATACACCGGGGAGCTGTTTTTT.

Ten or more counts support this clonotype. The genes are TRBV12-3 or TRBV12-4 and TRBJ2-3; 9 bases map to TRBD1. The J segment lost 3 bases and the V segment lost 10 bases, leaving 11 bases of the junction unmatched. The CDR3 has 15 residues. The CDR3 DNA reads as TGTGCCACCAGATACAGGGGGCTGAGGACAGATACGCAGTATTTT. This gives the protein CATRYRGLRTDTQYF.

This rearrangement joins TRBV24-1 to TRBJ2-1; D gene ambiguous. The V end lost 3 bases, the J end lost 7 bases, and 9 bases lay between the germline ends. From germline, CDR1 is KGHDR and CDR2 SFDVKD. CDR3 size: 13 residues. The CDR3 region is CATSDLVGNEQFF. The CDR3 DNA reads TGTGCCACCAGTGATCTCGTCGGTAATGAGCAGTTCTTC.

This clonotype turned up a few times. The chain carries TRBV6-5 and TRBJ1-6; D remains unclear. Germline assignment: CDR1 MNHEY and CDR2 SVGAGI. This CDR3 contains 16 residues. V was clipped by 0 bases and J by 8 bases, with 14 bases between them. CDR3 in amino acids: CASSYSSSSYDSPLHF. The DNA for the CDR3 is TGTGCCAGCAGTTACTCGAGTAGCAGCTACGATTCACCCCTCCACTTT.

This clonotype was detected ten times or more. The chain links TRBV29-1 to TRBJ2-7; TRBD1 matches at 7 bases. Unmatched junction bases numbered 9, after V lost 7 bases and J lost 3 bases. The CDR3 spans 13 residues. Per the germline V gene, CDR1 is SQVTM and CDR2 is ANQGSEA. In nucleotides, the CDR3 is TGCAGCGCCGAAGGGGGACAGCACTACGAGCAGTACTTC. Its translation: CSAEGGQHYEQYF.

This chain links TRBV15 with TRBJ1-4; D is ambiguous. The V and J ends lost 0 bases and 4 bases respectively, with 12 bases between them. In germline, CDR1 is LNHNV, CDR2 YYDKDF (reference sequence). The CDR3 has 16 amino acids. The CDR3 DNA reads TGTGCCACCAGCAGAGAGGTGACAACTCGTAATGAAAAACTGTTTTTT. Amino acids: CATSREVTTRNEKLFF.

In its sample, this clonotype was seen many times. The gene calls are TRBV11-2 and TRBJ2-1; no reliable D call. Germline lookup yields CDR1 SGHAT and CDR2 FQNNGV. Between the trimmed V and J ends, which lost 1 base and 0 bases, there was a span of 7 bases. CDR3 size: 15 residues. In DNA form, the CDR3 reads TGTGCCAGCAGCTTAGCGGGTCGCTCCTACAATGAGCAGTTCTTC. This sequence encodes CASSLAGRSYNEQFF.

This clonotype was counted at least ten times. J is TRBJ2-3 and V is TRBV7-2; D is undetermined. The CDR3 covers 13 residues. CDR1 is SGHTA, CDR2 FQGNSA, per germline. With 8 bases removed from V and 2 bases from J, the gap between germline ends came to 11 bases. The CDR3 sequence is CASGKYNTDTQYF. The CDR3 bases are TGTGCCAGCGGGAAGTACAACACAGATACGCAGTATTTT.

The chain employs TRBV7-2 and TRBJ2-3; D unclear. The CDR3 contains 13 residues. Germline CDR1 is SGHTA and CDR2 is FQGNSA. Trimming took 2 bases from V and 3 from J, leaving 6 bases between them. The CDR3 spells CASSLPPTDTQYF. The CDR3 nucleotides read TGTGCCAGCAGCTTACCCCCGACAGATACGCAGTATTTT.

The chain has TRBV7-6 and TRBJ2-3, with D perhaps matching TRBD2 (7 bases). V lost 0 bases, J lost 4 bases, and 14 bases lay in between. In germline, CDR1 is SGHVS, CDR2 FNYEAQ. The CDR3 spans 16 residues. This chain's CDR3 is CASSLAGGGRADTQYF. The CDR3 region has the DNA TGTGCCAGCAGCTTAGCTGGCGGGGGCAGGGCAGATACGCAGTATTTT.

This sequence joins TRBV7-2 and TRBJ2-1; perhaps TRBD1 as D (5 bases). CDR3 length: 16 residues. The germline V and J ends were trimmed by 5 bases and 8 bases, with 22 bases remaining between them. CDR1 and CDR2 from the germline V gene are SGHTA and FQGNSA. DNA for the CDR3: TGTGCCAGCAGCCCTTTGTGGTCCAGGGTGGGTCATGAGCAGTTCTTC. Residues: CASSPLWSRVGHEQFF. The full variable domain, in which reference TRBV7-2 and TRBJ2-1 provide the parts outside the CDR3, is GAGVSQSPSNKVTEKGKDVELRCDPISGHTALYWYRQSLGQGLEFLIYFQGNSAPDKSGLPSDRFSAERTGGSVSTLTIQRTQQEDSAVYLCASSPLWSRVGHEQFFGPGTRLTVL.

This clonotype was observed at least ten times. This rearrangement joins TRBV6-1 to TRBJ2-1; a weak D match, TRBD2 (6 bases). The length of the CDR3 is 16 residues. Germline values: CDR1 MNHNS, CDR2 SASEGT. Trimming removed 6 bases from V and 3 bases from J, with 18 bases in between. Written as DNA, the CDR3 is TGTGCCAGCAGAGCAAAGATTCCGGGACTCTACAATGAGCAGTTCTTC. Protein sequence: CASRAKIPGLYNEQFF.

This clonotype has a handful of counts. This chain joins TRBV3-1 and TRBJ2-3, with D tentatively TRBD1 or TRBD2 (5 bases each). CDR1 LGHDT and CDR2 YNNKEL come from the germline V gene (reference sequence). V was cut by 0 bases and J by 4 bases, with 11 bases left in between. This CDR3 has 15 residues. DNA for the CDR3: TGTGCCAGCAGCCAAGACGGGGCTAAGGCAGATACGCAGTATTTT. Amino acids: CASSQDGAKADTQYF.

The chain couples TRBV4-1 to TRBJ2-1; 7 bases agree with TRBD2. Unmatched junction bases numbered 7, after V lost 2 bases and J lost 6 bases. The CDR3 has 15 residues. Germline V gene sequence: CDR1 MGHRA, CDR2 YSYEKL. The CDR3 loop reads CASSQPREVSNEQFF. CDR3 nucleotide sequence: TGCGCCAGCAGCCAACCCCGGGAGGTTAGCAATGAGCAGTTCTTC.

The CDR3 DNA follows: TGCGCCAGCAGCTTGGGACAGTCGTCCGCCTCACCCCTCCACTTT. This sequence encodes CASSLGQSSASPLHF. The chain uses TRBV5-1 and TRBJ1-6, with a tentative D call TRBD1 (5 bases). The CDR3 covers 15 residues. Germline values: CDR1 SGHRS, CDR2 YFSETQ. V was trimmed by 0 bases and J by 10 bases, leaving 14 bases between them.

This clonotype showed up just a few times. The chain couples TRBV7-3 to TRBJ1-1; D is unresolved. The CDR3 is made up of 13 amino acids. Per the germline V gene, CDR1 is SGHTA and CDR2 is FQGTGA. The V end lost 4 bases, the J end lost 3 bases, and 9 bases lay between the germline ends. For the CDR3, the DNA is TGTGCCAGCAGCTCGCTGAGGGACACTGAAGCTTTCTTT. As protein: CASSSLRDTEAFF.